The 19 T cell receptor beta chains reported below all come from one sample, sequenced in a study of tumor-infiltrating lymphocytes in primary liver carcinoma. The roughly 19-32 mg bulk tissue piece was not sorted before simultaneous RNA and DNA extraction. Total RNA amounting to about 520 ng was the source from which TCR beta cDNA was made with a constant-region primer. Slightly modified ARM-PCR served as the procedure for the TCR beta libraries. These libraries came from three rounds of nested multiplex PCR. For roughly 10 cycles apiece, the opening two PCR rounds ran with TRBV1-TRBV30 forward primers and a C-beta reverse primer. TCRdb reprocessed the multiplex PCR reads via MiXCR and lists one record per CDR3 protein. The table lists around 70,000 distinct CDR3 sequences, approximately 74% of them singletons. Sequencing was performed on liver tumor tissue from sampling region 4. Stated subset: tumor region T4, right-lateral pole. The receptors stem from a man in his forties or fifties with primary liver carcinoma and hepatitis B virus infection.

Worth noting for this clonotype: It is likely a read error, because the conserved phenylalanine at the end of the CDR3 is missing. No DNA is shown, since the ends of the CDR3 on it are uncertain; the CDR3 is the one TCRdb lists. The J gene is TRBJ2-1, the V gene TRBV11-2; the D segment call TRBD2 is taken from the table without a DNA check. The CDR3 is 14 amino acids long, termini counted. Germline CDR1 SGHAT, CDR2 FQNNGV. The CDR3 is CANSSMLGSNELFL.

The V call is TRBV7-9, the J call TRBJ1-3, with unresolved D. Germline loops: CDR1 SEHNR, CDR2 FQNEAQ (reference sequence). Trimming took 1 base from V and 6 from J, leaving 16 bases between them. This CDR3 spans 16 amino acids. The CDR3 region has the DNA TGTGCCAGCAGCTTAGGTCGGACGGCAGCCGCAAACACCATATATTTT. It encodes CASSLGRTAAANTIYF.

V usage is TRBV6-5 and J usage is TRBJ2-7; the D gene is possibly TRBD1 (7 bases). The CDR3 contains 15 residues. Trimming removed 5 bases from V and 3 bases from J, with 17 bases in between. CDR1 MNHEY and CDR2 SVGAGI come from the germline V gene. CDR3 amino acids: CASSHWRDSNYEQYF. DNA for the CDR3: TGTGCCAGCAGTCACTGGCGGGACAGTAACTACGAGCAGTACTTC.

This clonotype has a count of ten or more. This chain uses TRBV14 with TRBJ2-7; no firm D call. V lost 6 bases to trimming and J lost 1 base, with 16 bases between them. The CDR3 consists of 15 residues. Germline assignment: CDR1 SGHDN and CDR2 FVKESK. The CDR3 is CASSPDAAQSYEQYF. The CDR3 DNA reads TGTGCCAGCAGTCCTGATGCGGCTCAATCCTACGAGCAGTACTTC.

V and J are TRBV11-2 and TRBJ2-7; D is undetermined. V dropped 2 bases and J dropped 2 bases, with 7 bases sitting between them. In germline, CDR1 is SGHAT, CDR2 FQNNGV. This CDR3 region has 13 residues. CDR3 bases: TGTGCCAGCAGCTTAAATGATACCTACGAGCAGTACTTC. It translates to CASSLNDTYEQYF.

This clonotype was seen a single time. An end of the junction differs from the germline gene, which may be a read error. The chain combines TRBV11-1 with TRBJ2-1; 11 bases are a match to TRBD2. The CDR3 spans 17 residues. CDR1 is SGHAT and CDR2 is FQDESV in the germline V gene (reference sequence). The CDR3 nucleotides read TGTGCCACCAGCCTGGAACTAGCGGGAGAAGTTGACTATGAGCAGTTTTTC. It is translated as CATSLELAGEVDYEQFF.

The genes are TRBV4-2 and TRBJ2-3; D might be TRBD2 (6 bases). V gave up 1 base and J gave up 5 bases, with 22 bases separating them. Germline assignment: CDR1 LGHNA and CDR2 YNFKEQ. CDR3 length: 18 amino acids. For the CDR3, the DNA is TGTGCCAGCAGCCAAGGACCCCGCCCGGGACTCTGTTTAGATACGCAGTATTTT. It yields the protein CASSQGPRPGLCLDTQYF.

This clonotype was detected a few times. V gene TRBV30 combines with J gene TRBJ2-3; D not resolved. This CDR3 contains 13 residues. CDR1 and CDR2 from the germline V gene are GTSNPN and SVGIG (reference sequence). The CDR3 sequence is CVCIPGGTDTQYF. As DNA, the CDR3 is TGTGTCTGTATACCTGGGGGCACAGATACGCAGTATTTT.

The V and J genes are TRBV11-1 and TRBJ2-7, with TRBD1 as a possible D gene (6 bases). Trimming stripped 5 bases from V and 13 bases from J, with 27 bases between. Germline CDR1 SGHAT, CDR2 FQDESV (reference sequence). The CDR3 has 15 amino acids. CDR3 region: CASSLDGQFSYDQYF. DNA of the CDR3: TGTGCCAGCAGCCTCGACGGACAGTTCTCCTACGATCAATACTTC.

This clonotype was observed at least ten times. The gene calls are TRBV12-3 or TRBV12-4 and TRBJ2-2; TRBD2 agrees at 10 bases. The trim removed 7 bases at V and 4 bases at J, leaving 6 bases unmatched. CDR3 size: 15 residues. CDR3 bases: TGTGCCAGCACCAGACTAGCGGGCCTCACCGGGGAGCTGTTTTTT. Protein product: CASTRLAGLTGELFF.

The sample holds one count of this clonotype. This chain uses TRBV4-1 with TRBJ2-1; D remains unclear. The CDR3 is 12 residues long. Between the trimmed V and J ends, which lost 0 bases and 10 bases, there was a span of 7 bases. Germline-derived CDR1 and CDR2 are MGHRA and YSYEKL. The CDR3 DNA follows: TGCGCCAGCAGCCAAGAAAGCAAAGAGCAGTTCTTC. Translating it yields CASSQESKEQFF.

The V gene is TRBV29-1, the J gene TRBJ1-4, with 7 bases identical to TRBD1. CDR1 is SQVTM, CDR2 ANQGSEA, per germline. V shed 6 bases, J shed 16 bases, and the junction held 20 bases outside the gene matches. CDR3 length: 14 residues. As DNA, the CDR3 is TGCAGCGTAAGGACAGGTGCAACTAACGAAAACCGGTTTTTT. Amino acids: CSVRTGATNENRFF.

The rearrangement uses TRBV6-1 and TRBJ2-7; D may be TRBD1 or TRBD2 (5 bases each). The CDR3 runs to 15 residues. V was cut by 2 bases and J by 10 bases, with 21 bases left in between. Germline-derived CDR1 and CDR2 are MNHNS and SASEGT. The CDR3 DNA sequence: TGTGCCAGCAGTGAACCGGGACGCCGGTTCAATGATCAGTACTTC. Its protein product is CASSEPGRRFNDQYF.

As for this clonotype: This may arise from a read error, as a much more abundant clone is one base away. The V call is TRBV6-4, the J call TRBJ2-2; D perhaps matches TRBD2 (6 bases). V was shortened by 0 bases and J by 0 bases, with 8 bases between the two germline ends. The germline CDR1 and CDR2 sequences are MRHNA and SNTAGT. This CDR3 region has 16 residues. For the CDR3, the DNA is TGTGCCAGCAGTGACTCGGGACTCACGAACACCGGGGAGCTGTTTTTT. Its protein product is CASSDSGLTNTGELFF.

The CDR3 DNA reads TGCAGCGTGGGGACGTCGGGGACATTTGACTGCACCTTC. It specifies CSVGTSGTFDCTF. J is TRBJ1-2 and V is TRBV29-1, with TRBD1 as a possible D gene (6 bases). Trimming shortened V by 6 bases and J by 13 bases, and 24 bases separated the two germline ends. The germline V gene encodes CDR1 SQVTM and CDR2 ANQGSEA. The CDR3 has 13 residues.

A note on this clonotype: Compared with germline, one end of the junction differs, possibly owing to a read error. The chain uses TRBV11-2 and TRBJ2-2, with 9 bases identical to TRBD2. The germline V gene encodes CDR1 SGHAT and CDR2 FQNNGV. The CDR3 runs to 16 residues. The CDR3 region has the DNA TGTGCTAGCAGCTCAGTGGCGCTAGCGGGAACCGGGAAGCTGTTTTTT. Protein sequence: CASSSVALAGTGKLFF.

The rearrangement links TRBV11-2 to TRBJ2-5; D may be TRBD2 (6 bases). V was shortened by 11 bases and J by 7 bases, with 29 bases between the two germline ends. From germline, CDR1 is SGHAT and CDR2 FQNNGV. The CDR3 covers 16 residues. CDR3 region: CACNLGSSGPGVTQYF. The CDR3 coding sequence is TGTGCCTGCAACTTAGGGAGTAGCGGCCCGGGGGTGACCCAGTACTTC.

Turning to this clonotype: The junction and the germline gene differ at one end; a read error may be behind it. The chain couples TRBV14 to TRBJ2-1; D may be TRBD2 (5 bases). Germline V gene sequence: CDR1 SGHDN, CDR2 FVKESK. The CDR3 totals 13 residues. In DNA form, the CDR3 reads TGCGCCAGCGGCCTACGGATGGTGGGTGAGCAGTTCTTC. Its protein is CASGLRMVGEQFF.

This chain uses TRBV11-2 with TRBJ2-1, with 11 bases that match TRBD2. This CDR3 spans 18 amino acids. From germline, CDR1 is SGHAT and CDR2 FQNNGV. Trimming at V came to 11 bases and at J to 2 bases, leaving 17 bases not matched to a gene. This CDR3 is CACSLGELAGGPYNEQFF. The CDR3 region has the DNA TGTGCCTGTAGCTTAGGGGAATTAGCGGGAGGGCCCTACAATGAGCAGTTCTTC.